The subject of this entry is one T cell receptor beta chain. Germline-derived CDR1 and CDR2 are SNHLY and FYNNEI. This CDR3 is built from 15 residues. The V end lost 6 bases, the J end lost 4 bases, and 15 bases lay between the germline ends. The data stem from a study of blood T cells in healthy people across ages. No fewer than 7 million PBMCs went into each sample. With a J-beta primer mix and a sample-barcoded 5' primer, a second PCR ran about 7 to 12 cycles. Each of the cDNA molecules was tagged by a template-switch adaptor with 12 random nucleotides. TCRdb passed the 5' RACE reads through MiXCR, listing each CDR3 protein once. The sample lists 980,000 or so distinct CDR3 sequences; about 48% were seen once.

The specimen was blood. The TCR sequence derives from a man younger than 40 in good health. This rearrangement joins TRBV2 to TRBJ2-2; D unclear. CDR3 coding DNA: TGTGCCAGCAGGGCTGGGTCTCAAATCACCGGGGAGCTGTTTTTT. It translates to CASRAGSQITGELFF. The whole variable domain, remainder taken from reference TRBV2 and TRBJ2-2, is EPEVTQTPSHQVTQMGQEVILRCVPISNHLYFYWYRQILGQKVEFLVSFYNNEISEKSEIFDDQFSVERPDGSNFTLKIRSTKLEDSAMYFCASRAGSQITGELFFGEGSRLTVL.